The 4 T cell receptor beta chains below come from one sample, sequenced in a study of T-cell memory formation after mild COVID-19. TCRdb recomputed calls from the 5' RACE reads with MiXCR, one row per CDR3 protein. Of about 350,000 distinct CDR3 sequences listed, 12% to 15% were seen once; the top ten hold 22%. The sequenced sample was PBMCs or a T cell subset sorted from them (not recorded which). The source of these receptors is a man younger than 35 who had mild COVID-19 (a few samples of this study predate the infection). Cell type and time point are not known.

In its sample, this clonotype was seen a few times. This chain joins TRBV6-5 and TRBJ1-5, with a tentative D call TRBD1 (5 bases). This CDR3 is built from 14 residues. Germline assignment: CDR1 MNHEY and CDR2 SVGAGI. Trimming cost V 10 bases and J 7 bases, with 20 bases left between them. The CDR3 here is CANPSRRGDQPQHF. Here the CDR3 DNA reads TGTGCCAACCCGTCGCGTAGGGGAGACCAGCCCCAGCATTTT.

The sample holds a few counts of this clonotype. This sequence joins TRBV4-3 and TRBJ1-1; D is uncertain. CDR1 and CDR2 from the germline V gene are LGHNA and YSLEER. The CDR3 is 15 amino acids. Trimming took off 0 bases at V and 4 bases at J, with 12 bases between the two ends. In DNA, the CDR3 is TGCGCCAGCAGCCAAGATACCGATGCGGGCACTGAAGCTTTCTTT. Its protein is CASSQDTDAGTEAFF.

This clonotype was recorded many times. The chain recombines TRBV4-3 with TRBJ1-2; the D gene is possibly TRBD1 (6 bases). The CDR3 length is 13 residues. Germline V gives CDR1 LGHNA, CDR2 YSLEER. V was trimmed by 0 bases and J by 8 bases, leaving 10 bases between them. The CDR3 sequence: CASSQDQGQGYTF. DNA of the CDR3: TGCGCCAGCAGCCAAGACCAGGGGCAAGGCTACACCTTC.

This chain connects TRBV20-1 to TRBJ2-5; D is perhaps TRBD1 or TRBD2 (5 bases each). CDR1 and CDR2 (germline): DFQATT, SNEGSKA (reference sequence). The germline V and J ends were trimmed by 2 bases and 5 bases, with 15 bases remaining between them. This CDR3 contains 14 residues. CDR3 DNA sequence: TGCAGTGCTAGATTGAGAGGGGACGGGGAGACCCAGTACTTC. Translated: CSARLRGDGETQYF.